These 13 T cell receptor beta chains originate from one sample sequenced in a study of ipilimumab plus nivolumab after autologous stem cell transplantation. Here immunoSEQ multiplex PCR was the method, and the copy in TCRdb shows in-frame clones only, minus some. The table lists tens of thousands of clones, nearly 95% of them singletons. The sequencing used PBMCs, collected in a trial of ipilimumab plus nivolumab as post-transplant consolidation. The receptors come from a male donor with multiple myeloma.

The CDR3 nucleotides are TGTGCCAGCAGCCCGACCGGGACAGTCCCCTACGAGCAGTACTTC. It translates to CASSPTGTVPYEQYF. The chain combines TRBV28 with TRBJ2-7, with 7 positions matching TRBD1. The CDR3 covers 15 residues. The germline CDR1 and CDR2 sequences are MDHEN and SYDVKM. Unmatched junction bases numbered 10, after V lost 6 bases and J lost 2 bases.

The chain is built from TRBV13 and TRBJ2-7; D is possibly TRBD2 (5 bases). Trimming left V 4 bases short and J 0 bases short, with 13 bases between. This CDR3 has 15 residues. Germline lookup yields CDR1 PRHDT and CDR2 FYEKMQ (reference sequence). The CDR3 nucleotides are TGTGCCAGCAGCTCCGGACGGGAAAGCTCCTACGAGCAGTACTTC. Protein sequence: CASSSGRESSYEQYF.

The chain recombines TRBV5-4 with TRBJ1-1, with TRBD1 matching 7 bases. The CDR3 is 14 amino acids. The V segment lost 4 bases and the J segment 4 bases; nucleotides outside the gene matches: 7. CDR1 and CDR2 (germline): SGHNT, YYREEE (reference sequence). The CDR3 is CASSPRQGGTEAFF. The CDR3, as DNA: TGTGCCAGCAGCCCGCGACAGGGCGGCACTGAAGCTTTCTTT.

The chain employs TRBV27 and TRBJ1-1; 11 bases agree with TRBD1. In germline, CDR1 is MNHEY, CDR2 SMNVEV (reference sequence). This CDR3 contains 17 residues. V shed 3 bases, J shed 10 bases, and the junction held 16 bases outside the gene matches. Written as DNA, the CDR3 is TGTGCCAGCAGTTTGTCTGGATGGACAGGGGGCATTGGTGGAGCTTTCTTT. The encoded protein is CASSLSGWTGGIGGAFF.

In nucleotides, the CDR3 is TGTGCCAGCAGCCTAGGGACCAATCAAGATACGCAGTATTTT. It yields the protein CASSLGTNQDTQYF. This rearrangement joins TRBV14 to TRBJ2-3; D may be TRBD1 or TRBD2 (5 bases each). Germline V CDR1 and CDR2: SGHDN, FVKESK. CDR3 length: 14 residues. V was trimmed by 4 bases and J by 5 bases, leaving 13 bases between them.

The V and J genes are TRBV27 and TRBJ2-7; D might be TRBD2 (5 bases). The CDR3 runs to 16 residues. The V end lost 5 bases, the J end lost 1 base, and 18 bases lay between the germline ends. CDR1 is MNHEY and CDR2 is SMNVEV in the germline V gene (reference sequence). The CDR3 DNA follows: TGTGCCAGCAGTCCCCAAACTAGGCCCTCATCCTACGAGCAGTACTTC. It codes for CASSPQTRPSSYEQYF.

The V and J genes are TRBV5-1 and TRBJ2-5; D ambiguous. Trimming pared 0 bases from V and 5 bases from J, leaving 8 bases between. The CDR3 contains 13 residues. CDR1 is SGHRS, CDR2 YFSETQ, per germline. CDR3 DNA sequence: TGCGCCAGCAGCTTGGCTCAGGTTGAGACCCAGTACTTC. It is translated as CASSLAQVETQYF.

This chain links TRBV10-2 with TRBJ2-7; D may be TRBD1 (6 bases). The germline CDR1 and CDR2 sequences are WSHSY and SAAADI. The CDR3 runs 18 residues. The V end was cut by 3 bases, the J end by 0 bases, with 21 bases between. CDR3 residues: CASSDPAGAFMSSYEQYF. CDR3 nucleotides: TGCGCCAGCAGTGATCCGGCAGGGGCGTTCATGAGCTCCTACGAGCAGTACTTC.

The chain carries TRBV4-3 and TRBJ2-7; D is perhaps TRBD1 (6 bases). Trimming removed 1 base at V and 2 bases at J, with 12 bases between. The CDR3 totals 15 residues. The V gene's germline CDR1 is LGHNA and CDR2 YSLEER. The CDR3 DNA is TGCGCCAGCAGCCAAGTCGCAGGGGCCACCTACGAGCAGTACTTC. It translates to CASSQVAGATYEQYF.

This chain uses TRBV6-1 with TRBJ2-1; D might be TRBD1 (6 bases). CDR1 MNHNS and CDR2 SASEGT come from the germline V gene. V dropped 1 base and J dropped 8 bases, with 15 bases sitting between them. The CDR3 is 15 amino acids. The DNA of the CDR3 is TGTGCCAGCAGTGAAGTGGCAGGGGAGCGCCATGAGCAGTTCTTC. Its translation: CASSEVAGERHEQFF.

This chain joins TRBV4-3 and TRBJ2-6; 9 bases are a match to TRBD1. Germline assignment: CDR1 LGHNA and CDR2 YSLEER. The CDR3 runs 20 residues. V shed 2 bases, J shed 0 bases, and the junction held 11 bases outside the gene matches. The CDR3 DNA is TGCGCCAGCAGCCAAACCCGAGGGACAGGGTCCACCTCTGGGGCCAACGTCCTGACTTTC. The encoded protein is CASSQTRGTGSTSGANVLTF.

The chain couples TRBV5-4 to TRBJ2-1, with 10 bases identical to TRBD2. V shed 3 bases, J shed 8 bases, and the junction held 11 bases outside the gene matches. CDR1 and CDR2 from the germline V gene are SGHNT and YYREEE (reference sequence). This CDR3 has 16 amino acids. CDR3 DNA: TGTGCCAGCAGCTCCCCGAGCGGGGGGGCAAACGATGAGCAGTTCTTC. This encodes CASSSPSGGANDEQFF.

V and J are TRBV15 and TRBJ2-2; weak D call: TRBD2 (7 bases). CDR3 length equals 15 residues. Deletions cut 4 bases from V and 4 bases from J, with 13 bases between. CDR1 and CDR2 (germline): LNHNV, YYDKDF (reference sequence). The CDR3 DNA sequence: TGTGCCACCAGCAAGCGGGGACATACCACCGGGGAGCTGTTTTTT. Residues: CATSKRGHTTGELFF.